This is a list of T cell receptor beta chains from one sample in a study of metastatic and nonmetastatic thyroid tumors. TCRdb called clones again from the PCR reads with MiXCR. The repertoire holds some 12,000 clones, with roughly 30% as singletons. The material sequenced was tumor tissue. Source of these receptors: a female donor with papillary thyroid cancer or a benign thyroid nodule (not recorded which). Some clones in this sample may be carry-over from other donors' samples. CDR3s include the opening cysteine and the closing phenylalanine or tryptophan. The order of the fields is J gene, D gene, V gene, clone size, CDR3 protein, CDR3 DNA. The D gene is left open where the match is weak. A row's size may be missing; if present it is once, few, many or a size class.

j_call: TRBJ1-2
d_call: .
v_call: TRBV20-1
clone_size: .
cdr3_aa: CSAREPATGYTF
cdr3_nt: TGCAGTGCTAGAGAGCCAGCAACGGGCTACACCTTC

j_call: TRBJ1-1
d_call: .
v_call: TRBV4-1
clone_size: many
cdr3_aa: CASSLSGDTEAFF
cdr3_nt: TGCGCCAGCAGCTTAAGTGGTGACACTGAAGCTTTCTTT

j_call: TRBJ2-7
d_call: .
v_call: TRBV6-1
clone_size: few
cdr3_aa: CASSDEWDTLYEQYF
cdr3_nt: TGTGCCAGCAGTGATGAATGGGACACCTTATACGAGCAGTACTTC

j_call: TRBJ2-3
d_call: TRBD1
v_call: TRBV6-2/TRBV6-3
clone_size: .
cdr3_aa: CASRSPGQGAYTQYF
cdr3_nt: TGTGCCAGCCGTTCCCCGGGACAGGGGGCATATACGCAGTATTTT

j_call: TRBJ2-2
d_call: TRBD2
v_call: TRBV5-1
clone_size: .
cdr3_aa: CASSLSGRADTGELFF
cdr3_nt: TGCGCCAGCAGCTTAAGCGGGAGGGCCGACACCGGGGAGCTGTTTTTT

j_call: TRBJ2-3
d_call: .
v_call: TRBV20-1
clone_size: .
cdr3_aa: CSAPIFGRTDTQYF
cdr3_nt: TGCAGTGCCCCAATTTTCGGAAGAACAGATACGCAGTATTTT

j_call: TRBJ1-1
d_call: .
v_call: TRBV12-3/TRBV12-4
clone_size: .
cdr3_aa: CASSLFHIPAGVAFF
cdr3_nt: TGTGCCAGCAGTTTATTTCACATCCCAGCCGGTGTAGCTTTCTTT

j_call: TRBJ2-1
d_call: TRBD2
v_call: TRBV10-3
clone_size: medium-sized
cdr3_aa: CAISESPSGVYNEQFF
cdr3_nt: TGTGCCATCAGTGAGAGTCCTAGCGGGGTTTACAATGAGCAGTTCTTC

j_call: TRBJ1-6
d_call: .
v_call: TRBV12-3/TRBV12-4
clone_size: .
cdr3_aa: CASSLDRANSPLHF
cdr3_nt: TGTGCCAGCAGTTTAGACAGGGCTAATTCACCCCTCCACTTT

j_call: TRBJ1-5
d_call: .
v_call: TRBV6-1
clone_size: few
cdr3_aa: CASTRGGDQPQHF
cdr3_nt: TGTGCCAGCACCCGAGGGGGGGACCAGCCCCAGCATTTT

j_call: TRBJ2-3
d_call: .
v_call: TRBV6-1
clone_size: few
cdr3_aa: CASERGRGVADTQYF
cdr3_nt: TGTGCCAGCGAGAGGGGGAGAGGAGTGGCAGATACGCAGTATTTT

j_call: TRBJ1-1
d_call: .
v_call: TRBV9
clone_size: many
cdr3_aa: CASSPRDSGGAFF
cdr3_nt: TGTGCCAGCAGCCCCCGGGACTCCGGGGGAGCTTTCTTT

j_call: TRBJ1-1
d_call: .
v_call: TRBV7-9
clone_size: .
cdr3_aa: CASSLHYSQGEAFF
cdr3_nt: TGTGCCAGCAGCTTGCATTACTCACAGGGAGAAGCTTTCTTT

j_call: TRBJ2-1
d_call: TRBD2
v_call: TRBV5-1
clone_size: many
cdr3_aa: CASSFNSGPAYNEQFF
cdr3_nt: TGCGCCAGCAGCTTTAATAGCGGGCCAGCCTACAATGAGCAGTTCTTC

j_call: TRBJ1-1
d_call: TRBD1
v_call: TRBV30
clone_size: .
cdr3_aa: CAWSGTGGMNTEAFF
cdr3_nt: TGTGCCTGGAGTGGGACAGGGGGGATGAACACTGAAGCTTTCTTT

j_call: TRBJ2-1
d_call: TRBD1
v_call: TRBV20-1
clone_size: .
cdr3_aa: CSARGDREFNEQFF
cdr3_nt: TGCAGTGCTAGAGGGGACAGAGAGTTCAATGAGCAGTTCTTC

j_call: TRBJ1-2
d_call: TRBD1
v_call: TRBV7-2
clone_size: .
cdr3_aa: CASSDRGIDGYTF
cdr3_nt: TGTGCCAGCAGCGACAGGGGGATAGATGGCTACACCTTC

j_call: TRBJ1-5
d_call: .
v_call: TRBV19
clone_size: many
cdr3_aa: CASSIGPGGNQPQHF
cdr3_nt: TGTGCCAGTAGTATAGGCCCGGGGGGCAATCAGCCCCAGCATTTT

j_call: TRBJ2-2
d_call: .
v_call: TRBV5-8
clone_size: many
cdr3_aa: CASAEPGTRNTGELFF
cdr3_nt: TGTGCCAGCGCGGAACCAGGAACTCGGAACACCGGGGAGCTGTTTTTT

j_call: TRBJ2-7
d_call: .
v_call: TRBV6-5
clone_size: .
cdr3_aa: CASSNSYEQYF
cdr3_nt: TGTGCCAGCAGCAACTCCTACGAGCAGTACTTC

j_call: TRBJ2-7
d_call: TRBD1
v_call: TRBV5-1
clone_size: medium-sized
cdr3_aa: CASSISGGLSYEQYF
cdr3_nt: TGCGCCAGCAGCATCTCAGGGGGCCTCTCCTACGAGCAGTACTTC

j_call: TRBJ1-1
d_call: .
v_call: TRBV7-2
clone_size: .
cdr3_aa: CASSLGAGMNIEAFF
cdr3_nt: TGTGCCAGCAGCTTAGGGGCTGGGATGAACATTGAAGCTTTCTTT

j_call: TRBJ2-7
d_call: .
v_call: TRBV5-1
clone_size: medium-sized
cdr3_aa: CASSLAVGYEQYF
cdr3_nt: TGCGCCAGCAGCTTGGCCGTGGGTTACGAGCAGTACTTC

j_call: TRBJ1-2
d_call: TRBD1
v_call: TRBV6-2/TRBV6-3
clone_size: medium-sized
cdr3_aa: CASSRRGLYGYTF
cdr3_nt: TGTGCCAGCAGTCGCAGGGGGCTCTATGGCTACACCTTC

j_call: TRBJ1-3
d_call: .
v_call: TRBV6-1
clone_size: few
cdr3_aa: CASKTQDSGNTIYF
cdr3_nt: TGTGCCAGCAAGACACAGGACTCTGGAAACACCATATATTTT

j_call: TRBJ2-1
d_call: TRBD2
v_call: TRBV28
clone_size: .
cdr3_aa: CASSRVAGGPYNEQFF
cdr3_nt: TGTGCCAGCAGTCGGGTAGCGGGAGGGCCCTACAATGAGCAGTTCTTC

j_call: TRBJ2-2
d_call: TRBD1
v_call: TRBV27
clone_size: .
cdr3_aa: CASSLRQGARGTGELFF
cdr3_nt: TGTGCCAGCAGTTTACGACAGGGGGCGCGGGGCACCGGTGAGCTGTTTTTT

j_call: TRBJ2-1
d_call: .
v_call: TRBV5-1
clone_size: .
cdr3_aa: CASTQAPASDHNEQFF
cdr3_nt: TGCGCCAGCACCCAGGCCCCCGCTAGCGACCACAATGAGCAGTTCTTC

j_call: TRBJ1-6
d_call: .
v_call: TRBV27
clone_size: few
cdr3_aa: CASRAGGSYNSPLHF
cdr3_nt: TGTGCCAGCAGGGCGGGGGGATCCTATAATTCACCCCTCCACTTT

j_call: TRBJ2-2
d_call: .
v_call: TRBV25-1
clone_size: many
cdr3_aa: CASSENRDTGELFF
cdr3_nt: TGTGCCAGCAGTGAAAACAGGGACACCGGGGAGCTGTTTTTT

j_call: TRBJ2-7
d_call: TRBD2
v_call: TRBV20-1
clone_size: .
cdr3_aa: CSAREVVAGEQYF
cdr3_nt: TGCAGTGCTAGAGAAGTGGTAGCGGGGGAGCAGTACTTC

j_call: TRBJ1-2
d_call: .
v_call: TRBV6-1
clone_size: few
cdr3_aa: CASTTRGGGNTF
cdr3_nt: TGTGCCAGCACCACTCGGGGAGGTGGGAACACCTTC

j_call: TRBJ2-5
d_call: .
v_call: TRBV28
clone_size: .
cdr3_aa: CASRAGKETQYF
cdr3_nt: TGTGCCAGCCGTGCAGGGAAAGAGACCCAGTACTTC

j_call: TRBJ2-7
d_call: .
v_call: TRBV27
clone_size: .
cdr3_aa: CASSSFDGSPHEQYF
cdr3_nt: TGTGCCAGCAGTTCGTTCGACGGGAGCCCCCACGAGCAGTACTTC

j_call: TRBJ2-1
d_call: .
v_call: TRBV5-1
clone_size: medium-sized
cdr3_aa: CASSIQNSYNEQFF
cdr3_nt: TGCGCCAGCAGCATACAGAACTCCTACAATGAGCAGTTCTTC